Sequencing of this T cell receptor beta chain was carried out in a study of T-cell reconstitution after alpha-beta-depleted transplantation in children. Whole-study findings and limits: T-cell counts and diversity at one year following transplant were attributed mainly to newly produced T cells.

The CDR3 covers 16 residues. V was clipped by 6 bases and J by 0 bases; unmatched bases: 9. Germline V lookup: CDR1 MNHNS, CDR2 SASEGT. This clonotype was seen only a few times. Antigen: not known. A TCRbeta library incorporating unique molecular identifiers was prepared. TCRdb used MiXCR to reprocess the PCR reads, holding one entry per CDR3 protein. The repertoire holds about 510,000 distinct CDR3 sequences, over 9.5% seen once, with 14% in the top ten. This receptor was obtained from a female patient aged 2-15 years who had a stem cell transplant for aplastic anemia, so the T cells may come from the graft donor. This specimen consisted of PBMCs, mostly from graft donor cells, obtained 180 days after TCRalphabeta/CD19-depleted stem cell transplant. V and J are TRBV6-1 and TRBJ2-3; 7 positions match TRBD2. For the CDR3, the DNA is TGTGCCAGCAGATTCCTTCGGGAGGAAAGCACAGATACGCAGTATTTT. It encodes CASRFLREESTDTQYF.